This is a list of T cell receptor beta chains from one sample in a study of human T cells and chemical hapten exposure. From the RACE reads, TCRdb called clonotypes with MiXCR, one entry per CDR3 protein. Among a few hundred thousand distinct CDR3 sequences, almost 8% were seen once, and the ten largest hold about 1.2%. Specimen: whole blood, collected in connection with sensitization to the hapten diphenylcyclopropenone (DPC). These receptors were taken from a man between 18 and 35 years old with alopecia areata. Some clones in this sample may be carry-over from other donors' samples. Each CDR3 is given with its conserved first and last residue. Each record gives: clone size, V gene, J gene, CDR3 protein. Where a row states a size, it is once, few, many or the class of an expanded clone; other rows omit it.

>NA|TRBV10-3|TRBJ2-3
CAIRLSGGRTDTQYF
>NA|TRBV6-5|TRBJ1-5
CASRPLGQINQPQHF
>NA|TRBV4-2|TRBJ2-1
CASSPEGGHSYNEQFF
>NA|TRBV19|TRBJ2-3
CASSGTGHPSTDTQYF
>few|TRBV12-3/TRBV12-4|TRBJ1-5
CASNPAGGHQPQHF
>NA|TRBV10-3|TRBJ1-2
CAISETGVGYTF
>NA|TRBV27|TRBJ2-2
CASSSATGGVTGELFF
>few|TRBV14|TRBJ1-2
CASSQENGHGYTF
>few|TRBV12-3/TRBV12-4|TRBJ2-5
CASSLPYTRVSQETQYF
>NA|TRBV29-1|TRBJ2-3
CSVESGRVQADTQYF
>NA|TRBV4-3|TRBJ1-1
CASSQDGNMNTEAFF
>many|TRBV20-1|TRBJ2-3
CSARVSGGRTDTQYF
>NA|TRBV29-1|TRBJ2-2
CSVEQGNGELFF
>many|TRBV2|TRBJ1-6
CASRGDSLNSPLHF
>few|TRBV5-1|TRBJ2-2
CASSLNAGNTGELFF
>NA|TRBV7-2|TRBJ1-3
CASSYPTGSSGNTIYF
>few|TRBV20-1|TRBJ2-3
CSASGTGGSDTQYF
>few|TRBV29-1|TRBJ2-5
CSVGLGREETQYF
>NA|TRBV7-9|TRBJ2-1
CASSLARSYTDRGFDNEQFF
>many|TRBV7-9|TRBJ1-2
CASSKREFGNGYTF
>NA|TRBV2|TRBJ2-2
CASTIDRGNTGELFF
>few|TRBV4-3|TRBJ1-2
CASSQDSRAGYTF
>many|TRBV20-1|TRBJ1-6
CSAREDRGGSPLHF
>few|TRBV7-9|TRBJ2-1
CASSFAIAGGYNEQFF
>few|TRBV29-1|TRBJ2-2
CSVEDSDRGPGELFF
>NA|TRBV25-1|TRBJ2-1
CATPGERGEQFF
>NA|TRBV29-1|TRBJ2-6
CSVASYISGANVLTF
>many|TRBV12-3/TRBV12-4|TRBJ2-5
CASTGSRGLGETQYF
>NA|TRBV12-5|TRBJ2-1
CASGTARGSEQFF
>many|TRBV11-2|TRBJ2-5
CASSSGPAPSETQYF
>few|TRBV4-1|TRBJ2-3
CASSQEQLATPSTDTQYF
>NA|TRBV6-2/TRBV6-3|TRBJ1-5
CASTPRDYGQPQHF
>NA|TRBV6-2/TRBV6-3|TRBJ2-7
CATKIGGRSREQYF
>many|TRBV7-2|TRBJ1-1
CASSSQIRTDHTEAFF
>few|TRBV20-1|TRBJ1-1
CSASRRNTEAFF
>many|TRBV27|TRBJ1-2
CASRGAGNYGYTF
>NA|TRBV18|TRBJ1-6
CASGAAPWSPLHF
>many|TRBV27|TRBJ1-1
CASSSRASGGAEAFF
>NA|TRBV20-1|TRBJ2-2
CSATEQWDKGTTGELFF
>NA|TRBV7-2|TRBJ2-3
CASSLTGQSTDTQYF
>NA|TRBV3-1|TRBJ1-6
CASSPTGNNSPLHF
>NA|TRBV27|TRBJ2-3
CATLWGDTQYF
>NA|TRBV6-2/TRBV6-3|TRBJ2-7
CASSYSGTGVEQYF
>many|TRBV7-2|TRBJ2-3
CASSPLAGNTQYF
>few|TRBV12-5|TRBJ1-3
CASGFRGGGNTIYF
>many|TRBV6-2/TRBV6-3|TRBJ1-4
CASSNRDGNEKLFF
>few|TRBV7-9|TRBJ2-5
CASSLADGAGEAETQYF
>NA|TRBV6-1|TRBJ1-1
CASSESPQRTEAFF
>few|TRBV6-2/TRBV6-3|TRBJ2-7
CASSLTRDSTYEQYF
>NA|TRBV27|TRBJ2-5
CASRTGSPREGQYF
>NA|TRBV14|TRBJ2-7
CASSQGVFNYEQYF
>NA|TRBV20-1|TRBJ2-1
CSANGGAMVYEQFF
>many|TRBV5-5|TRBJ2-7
CASSPPGQGHYEQYF
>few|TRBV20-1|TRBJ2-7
CSASSPRDKRPEQYF
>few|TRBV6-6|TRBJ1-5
CASKTATSNQPQHF
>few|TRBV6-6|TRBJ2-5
CASSYGSQETQYF